These 5 T cell receptor beta chains were sequenced from one sample in a study of radiation and T cells in renal cell carcinoma. The repertoire was sequenced with immunoSEQ multiplex PCR; TCRdb's copy has only in-frame clones and lacks some. This sample has some 150,000 clones; 70% to 90% occur once, and the top ten carry less than 25%. Stated time point: baseline pretreatment blood. Treatment indicated: 15 Gy SBRT to primary tumor, nephrectomy 4 weeks later. The starting material was blood, obtained from a patient whose treatment included radiotherapy and nephrectomy. These receptors came from a woman between 45 and 65 years old with renal cell carcinoma.

This clone was observed a handful of times. J is TRBJ1-5 and V is TRBV10-1; TRBD1 matches at 7 bases. Unmatched junction bases numbered 11, after V lost 6 bases and J lost 0 bases. The CDR3 sequence is 17 residues long. Germline lookup yields CDR1 WNHNN and CDR2 SYGVQD (reference sequence). The CDR3 DNA reads TGCGCCAGCAGAATTCGGGACAGAACAACTAGCAATCAGCCCCAGCATTTT. It encodes CASRIRDRTTSNQPQHF.

J is TRBJ1-3 and V is TRBV9, with a weak D call TRBD1 (5 bases). Trimming took off 4 bases at V and 1 base at J, with 15 bases between the two ends. The germline V gene has CDR1 SGDLS and CDR2 YYNGEE. The length of the CDR3 is 16 residues. The DNA for the CDR3 is TGTGCCAGCAGCCTTGGGGCGGCGACTTCTGGAAACACCATATATTTT. It codes for CASSLGAATSGNTIYF.

V gene TRBV4-1 combines with J gene TRBJ2-3; D gene ambiguous. V lost 3 bases and J lost 3, with 10 bases in between. In germline, CDR1 is MGHRA, CDR2 YSYEKL. This CDR3 region has 14 residues. The CDR3 DNA sequence: TGCGCCAGCAGCCAGTCGGGCAGGACAGATACGCAGTATTTT. As protein: CASSQSGRTDTQYF.

The chain has TRBV27 and TRBJ1-1; 8 nucleotides line up with TRBD1. J was trimmed by 2 bases and V by 3 bases; bases with no gene match: 8. This CDR3 has 16 amino acids. Per germline, CDR1 MNHEY and CDR2 SMNVEV (reference sequence). The CDR3 sequence: CASSFSNGQGNTEAFF. The DNA for the CDR3 is TGTGCCAGCAGTTTCAGCAACGGACAGGGAAACACTGAAGCTTTCTTT.

DNA of the CDR3: TGTGCCAGCAGCCGAAAGGGTCAGGAGGATGGCTACACCTTC. Its translation: CASSRKGQEDGYTF. The chain has TRBV7-2 and TRBJ1-2; D remains ambiguous. CDR1 is SGHTA, CDR2 FQGNSA, per germline. This CDR3 is built from 14 residues. The V gene lost 5 bases and the J gene lost 6 bases, with 16 bases spanning the gap.